This T cell receptor (beta chain) stems from a study of blood T cell repertoires in COVID-19. Turning to the study itself: Acute and convalescent COVID-19 specimens originated in the United States, Italy and Spain.

As handled by the study authors: For nucleated cells, counts were estimated from reference gene primer amplification. Data came from immunoSEQ multiplex PCR; TCRdb stores just in-frame clones and leaves some out. V and J calls and clone size are those listed in that table; D and trimming were worked out from the DNA. The sample has approximately 27,000 clones; approximately 92% are singletons. The sequence was obtained from a human donor with acute or convalescent COVID-19. The donor label of this sample is uncertain. Sequences were obtained from peripheral blood.

This CDR3 is CASSDDRVYGYTF. For the CDR3, the DNA is TGTGCCAGCAGTGACGACCGGGTCTATGGCTACACCTTC. V usage is TRBV6-4 and J usage is TRBJ1-2; D not certain. The CDR3 covers 13 residues. The V end was cut by 2 bases, the J end by 4 bases, with 8 bases between. CDR1 is MRHNA, CDR2 SNTAGT, per germline.